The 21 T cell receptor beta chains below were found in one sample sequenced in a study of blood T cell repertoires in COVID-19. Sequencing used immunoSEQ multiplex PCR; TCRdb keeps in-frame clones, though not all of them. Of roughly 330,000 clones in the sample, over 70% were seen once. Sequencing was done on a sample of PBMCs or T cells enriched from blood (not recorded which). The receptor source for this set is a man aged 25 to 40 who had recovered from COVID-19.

The CDR3 loop reads CASSRTSGGTNTGELFF. In DNA, the CDR3 is TGTGCCAGCAGTCGGACTAGCGGGGGAACGAACACCGGGGAGCTGTTTTTT. The V gene is TRBV6-6, the J gene TRBJ2-2, with 13 nucleotides matching TRBD2. The ends lost 5 bases at V and 0 bases at J; junction bases unmatched: 3. CDR3 size: 17 residues. Germline V lookup: CDR1 MNHNY, CDR2 SVGAGI (reference sequence).

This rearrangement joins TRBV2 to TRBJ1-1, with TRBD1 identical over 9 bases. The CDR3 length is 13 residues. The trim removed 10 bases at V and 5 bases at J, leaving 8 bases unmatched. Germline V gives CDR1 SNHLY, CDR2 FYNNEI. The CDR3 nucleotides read TGTGCCAACAAGTACAGGGGGCAAACTGAAGCTTTCTTT. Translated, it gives CANKYRGQTEAFF.

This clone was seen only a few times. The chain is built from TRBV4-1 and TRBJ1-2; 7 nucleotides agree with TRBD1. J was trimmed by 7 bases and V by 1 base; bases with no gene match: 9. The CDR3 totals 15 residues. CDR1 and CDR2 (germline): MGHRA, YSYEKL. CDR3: CASSQADRVSSGYTF. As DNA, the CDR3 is TGCGCCAGCAGCCAAGCCGACAGGGTTTCCTCTGGCTACACCTTC.

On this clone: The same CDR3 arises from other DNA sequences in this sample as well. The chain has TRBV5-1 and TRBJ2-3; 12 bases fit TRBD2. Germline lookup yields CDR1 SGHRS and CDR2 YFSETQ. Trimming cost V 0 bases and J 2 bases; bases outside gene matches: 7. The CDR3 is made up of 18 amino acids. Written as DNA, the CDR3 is TGCGCCAGCAGCTTGGGAGGGCTAGCGGGGGGGTCCACAGATACGCAGTATTTT. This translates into CASSLGGLAGGSTDTQYF.

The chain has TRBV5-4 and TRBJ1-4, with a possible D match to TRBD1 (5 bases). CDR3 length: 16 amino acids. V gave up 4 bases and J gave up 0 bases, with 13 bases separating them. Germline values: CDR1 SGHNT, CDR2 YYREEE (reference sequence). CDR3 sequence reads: CASSRDRPTTNEKLFF. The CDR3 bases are TGTGCCAGCAGCCGCGACAGACCTACAACTAATGAAAAACTGTTTTTT.

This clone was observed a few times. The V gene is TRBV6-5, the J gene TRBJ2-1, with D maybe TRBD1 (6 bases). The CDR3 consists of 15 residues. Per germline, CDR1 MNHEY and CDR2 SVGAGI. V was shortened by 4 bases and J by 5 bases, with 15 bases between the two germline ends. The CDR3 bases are TGTGCCAGCAGTTCGGACAGCCTTCCCCACAATGAGCAGTTCTTC. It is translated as CASSSDSLPHNEQFF.

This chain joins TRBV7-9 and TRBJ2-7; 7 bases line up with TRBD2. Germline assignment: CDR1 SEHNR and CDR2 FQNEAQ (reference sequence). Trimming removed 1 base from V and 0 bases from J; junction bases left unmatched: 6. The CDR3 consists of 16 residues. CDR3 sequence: CASSLGWGGTSYEQYF. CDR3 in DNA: TGTGCCAGCAGCTTAGGGTGGGGGGGTACCTCCTACGAGCAGTACTTC.

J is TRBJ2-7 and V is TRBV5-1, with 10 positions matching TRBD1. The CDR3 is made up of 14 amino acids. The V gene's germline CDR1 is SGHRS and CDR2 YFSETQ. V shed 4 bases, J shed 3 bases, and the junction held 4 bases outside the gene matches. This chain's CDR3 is CASSPGQGLYEQYF. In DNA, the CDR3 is TGCGCCAGCAGCCCGGGACAGGGGCTCTACGAGCAGTACTTC.

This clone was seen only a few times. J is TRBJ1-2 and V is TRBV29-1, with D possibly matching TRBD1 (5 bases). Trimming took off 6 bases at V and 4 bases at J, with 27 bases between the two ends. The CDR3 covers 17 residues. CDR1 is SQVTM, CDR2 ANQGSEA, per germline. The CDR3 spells CSVPPSGPDPSAYGYTF. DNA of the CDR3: TGCAGCGTCCCCCCTTCGGGACCCGACCCTAGCGCCTATGGCTACACCTTC.

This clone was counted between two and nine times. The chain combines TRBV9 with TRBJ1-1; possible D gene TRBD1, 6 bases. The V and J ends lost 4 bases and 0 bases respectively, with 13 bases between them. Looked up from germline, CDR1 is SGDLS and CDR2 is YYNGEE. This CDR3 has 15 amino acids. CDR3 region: CASSPNDRLNTEAFF. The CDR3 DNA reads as TGTGCCAGCAGCCCCAACGACAGGTTGAACACTGAAGCTTTCTTT.

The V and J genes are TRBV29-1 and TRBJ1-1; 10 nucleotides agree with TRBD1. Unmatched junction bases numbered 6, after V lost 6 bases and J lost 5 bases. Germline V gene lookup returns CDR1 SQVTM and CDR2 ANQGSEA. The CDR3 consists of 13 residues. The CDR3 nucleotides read TGCAGCGTCGACAGGGGGCCGGGTACTGAAGCTTTCTTT. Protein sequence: CSVDRGPGTEAFF.

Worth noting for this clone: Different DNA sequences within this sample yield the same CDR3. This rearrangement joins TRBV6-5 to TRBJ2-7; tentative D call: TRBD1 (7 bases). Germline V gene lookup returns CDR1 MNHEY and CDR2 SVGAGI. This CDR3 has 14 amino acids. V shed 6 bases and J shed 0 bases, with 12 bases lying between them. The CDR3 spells CASSRQGGSYEQYF. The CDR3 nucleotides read TGTGCCAGCAGCCGCCAGGGGGGCTCCTACGAGCAGTACTTC.

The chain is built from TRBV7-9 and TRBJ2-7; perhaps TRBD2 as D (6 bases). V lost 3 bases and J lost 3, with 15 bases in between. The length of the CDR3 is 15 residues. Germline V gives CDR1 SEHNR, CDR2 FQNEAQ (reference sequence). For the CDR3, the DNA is TGTGCCAGCAGCTTGAAGGGCGGGGCGGACTACGAGCAGTACTTC. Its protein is CASSLKGGADYEQYF.

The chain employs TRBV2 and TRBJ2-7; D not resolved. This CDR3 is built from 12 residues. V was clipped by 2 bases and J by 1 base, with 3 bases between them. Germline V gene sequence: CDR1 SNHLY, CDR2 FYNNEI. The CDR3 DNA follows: TGTGCCAGCAGTGAACTATCCTACGAGCAGTACTTC. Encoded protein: CASSELSYEQYF.

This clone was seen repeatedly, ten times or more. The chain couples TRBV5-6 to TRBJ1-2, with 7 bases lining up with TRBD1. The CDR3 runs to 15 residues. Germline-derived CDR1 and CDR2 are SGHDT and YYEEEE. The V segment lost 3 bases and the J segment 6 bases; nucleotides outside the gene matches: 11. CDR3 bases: TGTGCCAGCAGCTGGGGAGCCGGCAGGGGGAATGGCTACACCTTC. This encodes CASSWGAGRGNGYTF.

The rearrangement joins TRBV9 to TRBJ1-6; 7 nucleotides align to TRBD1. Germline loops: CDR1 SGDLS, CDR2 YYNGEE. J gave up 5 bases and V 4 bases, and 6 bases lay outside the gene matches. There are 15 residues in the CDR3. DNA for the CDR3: TGTGCCAGCAGCACCTTCGGGACAGATAATTCACCCCTCCACTTT. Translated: CASSTFGTDNSPLHF.

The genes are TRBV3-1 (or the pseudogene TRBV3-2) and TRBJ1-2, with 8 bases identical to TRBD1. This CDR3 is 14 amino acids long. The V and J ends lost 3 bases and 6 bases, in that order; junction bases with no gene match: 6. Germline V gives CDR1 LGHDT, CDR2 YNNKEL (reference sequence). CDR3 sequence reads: CASSHYDRGDGYTF. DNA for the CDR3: TGTGCCAGCAGCCATTACGACAGGGGCGATGGCTACACCTTC.

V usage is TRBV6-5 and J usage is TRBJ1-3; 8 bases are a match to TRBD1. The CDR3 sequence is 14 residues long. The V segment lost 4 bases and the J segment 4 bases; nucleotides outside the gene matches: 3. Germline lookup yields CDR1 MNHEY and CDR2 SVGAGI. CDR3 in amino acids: CASSFRDRGNTIYF. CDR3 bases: TGTGCCAGCAGTTTCCGGGACAGGGGAAACACCATATATTTT.

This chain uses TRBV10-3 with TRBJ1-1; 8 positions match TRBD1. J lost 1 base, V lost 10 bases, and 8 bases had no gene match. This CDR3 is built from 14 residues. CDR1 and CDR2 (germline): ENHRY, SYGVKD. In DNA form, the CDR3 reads TGTGCCAGCGGAGACAGGGGCTCGAACACTGAAGCTTTCTTT. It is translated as CASGDRGSNTEAFF.

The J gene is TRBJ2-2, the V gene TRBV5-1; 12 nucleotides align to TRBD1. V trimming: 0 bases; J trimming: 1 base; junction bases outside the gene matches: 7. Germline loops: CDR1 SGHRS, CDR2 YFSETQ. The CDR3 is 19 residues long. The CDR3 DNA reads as TGCGCCAGCAGCTTGGAGGGGACAGGGGGCGCGGTGAACACCGGGGAGCTGTTTTTT. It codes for CASSLEGTGGAVNTGELFF.

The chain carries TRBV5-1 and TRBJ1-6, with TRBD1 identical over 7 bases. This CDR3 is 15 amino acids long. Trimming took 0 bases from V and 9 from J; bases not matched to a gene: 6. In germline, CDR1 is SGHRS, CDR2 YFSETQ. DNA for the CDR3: TGCGCCAGCAGCTTGGGACAGGGTCGCGGTTCACCCCTCCACTTT. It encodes CASSLGQGRGSPLHF.